This T cell receptor beta chain was obtained from a study of OX40 agonist ivuxolimab in advanced cancers. Overall study context: Every 2 weeks, patients got intravenous ivuxolimab at one of six dose levels (0.01-10 mg/kg). Dose-escalation cases comprised hepatocellular carcinoma, melanoma, renal cell or head and neck cancer.

Sequenced by immunoSEQ multiplex PCR; TCRdb stores in-frame clones only, minus some. The sample lists roughly 93,000 clones, approximately 84% occurring once. Systemic immunosuppression or autoimmune disease history was grounds to exclude patients. Peripheral blood came from all dose cohorts at three timepoints. The CDR3 has 13 amino acids. The receptor was derived from an adult with an advanced solid tumor such as melanoma, head and neck, liver or kidney cancer. Material: CD4+ or CD8+ T cells sorted from blood, obtained in a trial of the OX40 agonist ivuxolimab. The chain links TRBV21-1 to TRBJ2-3; TRBD1 was called by the table and not checked on the DNA. TRBV21-1 is marked as a pseudogene. CDR3 DNA sequence: TGTGCCAGCGGGGGACAGGGGCCCGCCACGCAGTATTTT. It specifies CASGGQGPATQYF.